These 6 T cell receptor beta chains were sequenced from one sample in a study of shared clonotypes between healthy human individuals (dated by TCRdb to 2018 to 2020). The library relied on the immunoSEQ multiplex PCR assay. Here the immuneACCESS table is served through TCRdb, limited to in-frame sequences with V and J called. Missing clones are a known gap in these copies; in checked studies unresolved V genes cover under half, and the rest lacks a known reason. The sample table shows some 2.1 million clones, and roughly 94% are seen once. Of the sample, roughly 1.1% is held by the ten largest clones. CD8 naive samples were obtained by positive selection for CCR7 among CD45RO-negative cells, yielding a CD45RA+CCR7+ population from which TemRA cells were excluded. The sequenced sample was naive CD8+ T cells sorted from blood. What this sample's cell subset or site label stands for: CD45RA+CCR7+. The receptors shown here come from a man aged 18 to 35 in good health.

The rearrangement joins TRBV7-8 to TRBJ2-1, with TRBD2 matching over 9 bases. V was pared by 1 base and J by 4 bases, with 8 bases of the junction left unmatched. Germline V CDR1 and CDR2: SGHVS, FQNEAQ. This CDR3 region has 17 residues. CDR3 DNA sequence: TGTGCCAGCAGCTTAGTCCCTAGCGGGAACAGGTACAATGAGCAGTTCTTC. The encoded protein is CASSLVPSGNRYNEQFF.

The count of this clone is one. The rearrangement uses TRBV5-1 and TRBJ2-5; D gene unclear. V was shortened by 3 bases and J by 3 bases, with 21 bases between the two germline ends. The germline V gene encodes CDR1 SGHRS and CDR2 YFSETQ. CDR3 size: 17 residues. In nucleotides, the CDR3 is TGCGCCAGCAGCTCCCGGAGCCGGGCAAGTAGGGAAGAGACCCAGTACTTC. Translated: CASSSRSRASREETQYF.

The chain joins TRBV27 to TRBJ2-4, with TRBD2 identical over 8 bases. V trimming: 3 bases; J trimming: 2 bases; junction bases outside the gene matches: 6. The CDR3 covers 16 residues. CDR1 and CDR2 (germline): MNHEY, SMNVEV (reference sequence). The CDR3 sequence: CASSLVVAGTKNIQYF. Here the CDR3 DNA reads TGTGCCAGCAGTTTGGTAGTAGCGGGAACCAAAAACATTCAGTACTTC.

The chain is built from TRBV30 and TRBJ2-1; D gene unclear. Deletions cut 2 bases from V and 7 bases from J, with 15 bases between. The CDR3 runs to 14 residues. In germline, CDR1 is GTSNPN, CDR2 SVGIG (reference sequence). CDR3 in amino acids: CAWSSRSTRNEQFF. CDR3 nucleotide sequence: TGTGCCTGGAGTTCGCGTTCCACGCGTAATGAGCAGTTCTTC.

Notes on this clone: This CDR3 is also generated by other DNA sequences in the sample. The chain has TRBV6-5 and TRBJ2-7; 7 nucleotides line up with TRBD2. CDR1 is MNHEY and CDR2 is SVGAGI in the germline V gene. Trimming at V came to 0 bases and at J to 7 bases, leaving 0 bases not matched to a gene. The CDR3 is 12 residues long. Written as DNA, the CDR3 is TGTGCCAGCAGTTACTCGGGGGGGGAGCAGTACTTC. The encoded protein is CASSYSGGEQYF.

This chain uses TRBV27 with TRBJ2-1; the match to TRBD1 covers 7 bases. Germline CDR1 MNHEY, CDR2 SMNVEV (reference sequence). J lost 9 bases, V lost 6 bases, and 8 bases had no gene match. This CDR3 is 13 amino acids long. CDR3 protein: CASSKTGLIEQFF. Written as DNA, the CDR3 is TGTGCCAGCAGCAAGACAGGGCTCATTGAGCAGTTCTTC.